This note documents a single T cell receptor beta chain sequence. Its antigen remains undetermined. Base qualities are not at hand, and no much larger clone is one base apart. The library was made by the immunoSEQ multiplex PCR assay. The table was pulled from immuneACCESS by TCRdb, which kept in-frame rearrangements only. Such tables lose some clones; where checked, under half of the loss comes from unresolved V genes, and the rest has no known cause. The sample includes 150,000 or so clones, with about 90% observed a single time. The top ten constitute about 12% of the sample. The sample belongs to a study of control samples from healthy donors and cancer patients (dated by TCRdb to about 2020). The CDR3 numbers 13 residues from cysteine through phenylalanine. Kept here is only the CDR3 DNA, which spans 39 bases and is read in frame from base 1. CDR1 and CDR2 are drawn from the germline V gene (reference sequence): LGHDT, YNNKEL. V ends up 5 bases short and J 11 bases short, with an unmatched junction base count of 6.

The sample consisted of blood. The clonotype comes from a man in his thirties or forties in good health. This receptor chain uses TRBV3-1 (or the pseudogene TRBV3-2) and TRBJ2-2; 9 middle bases align to TRBD2. For the CDR3, the sequence is CASSSTAGGELFF. The base sequence is TGTGCCAGCAGCTCAACAGCGGGGGGAGAGCTGTTTTTT.